What follows is one T cell receptor beta chain and its context. These data originate in a study of blood T cell repertoires in COVID-19. This CDR3 has 14 amino acids. Trimming cost V 4 bases and J 2 bases, with 10 bases left between them. From germline, CDR1 is KGHSH and CDR2 LQKENI. Per the authors' pipeline: Using reference gene primer amplification, nucleated cell counts were estimated. The assay was immunoSEQ multiplex PCR, and TCRdb's table has in-frame clones only and misses some. That table is the source of V, J and clone size, and D and trimming were worked out from the DNA. Among fewer than 200,000 clones listed, approximately 82% were seen once.

The clonotype was recovered from a woman over 75 with acute or convalescent COVID-19. The V gene is TRBV18, the J gene TRBJ2-3; a possible D gene is TRBD1 (6 bases). Material for sequencing was peripheral blood. The CDR3 coding sequence is TGTGCCAGCTCACTACAGGGATTCACAGATACGCAGTATTTT. Its translation is CASSLQGFTDTQYF.